This T cell receptor beta chain appears in the sequencing data of a study of blood T cell repertoires in COVID-19. The overall study: Specimens from acute and convalescent COVID-19 originated in the United States, Italy and Spain. PBMCs, B-cell-depleted T cells, or T cells were the source of the cDNA or gDNA that made up the material.

Those enrolled in Seattle joined during active infection and were followed longitudinally afterward. In the source study's methods: Amplification from reference gene primers served as the basis for estimated nucleated cell counts. Generated by immunoSEQ multiplex PCR, the TCRdb table keeps only in-frame clones and is missing some. V and J calls and clone size are those listed in that table; D and trimming were worked out from the DNA. The data show around 140,000 clones, with around 87% seen just once and around an eighth held by the top ten. The V end was cut by 0 bases, the J end by 6 bases, with 11 bases between. Germline lookup yields CDR1 SGHVS and CDR2 FQNEAQ. CDR3 length: 15 amino acids.

Sequencing was done on a sample of peripheral blood. The rearrangement uses TRBV7-8 and TRBJ2-2; tentatively, D is TRBD2 (6 bases). This TCR came from a man younger than 35 with COVID-19, enrolled during active disease. The CDR3 sequence: CASSLAGRIAGELFF. In DNA, the CDR3 is TGTGCCAGCAGCTTAGCCGGGAGAATAGCCGGGGAGCTGTTTTTT. The full variable domain, with the rest looked up from reference TRBV7-8 and TRBJ2-2, is GAGVSQSPRYKVAKRGQDVALRCDPISGHVSLFWYQQALGQGPEFLTYFQNEAQLDKSGLPSDRFFAERPEGSVSTLKIQRTQQEDSAVYLCASSLAGRIAGELFFGEGSRLTVL.